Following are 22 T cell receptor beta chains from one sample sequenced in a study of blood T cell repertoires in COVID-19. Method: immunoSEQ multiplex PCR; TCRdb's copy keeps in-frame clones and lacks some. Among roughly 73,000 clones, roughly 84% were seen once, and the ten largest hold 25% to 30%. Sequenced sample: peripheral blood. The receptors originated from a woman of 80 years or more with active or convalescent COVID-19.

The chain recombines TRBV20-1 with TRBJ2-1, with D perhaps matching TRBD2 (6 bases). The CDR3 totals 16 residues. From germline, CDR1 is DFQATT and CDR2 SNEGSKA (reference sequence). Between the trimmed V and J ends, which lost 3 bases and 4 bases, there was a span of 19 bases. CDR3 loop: CSASSAGLTPYNEQFF. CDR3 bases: TGCAGTGCTAGTTCAGCGGGCCTAACCCCATACAATGAGCAGTTCTTC.

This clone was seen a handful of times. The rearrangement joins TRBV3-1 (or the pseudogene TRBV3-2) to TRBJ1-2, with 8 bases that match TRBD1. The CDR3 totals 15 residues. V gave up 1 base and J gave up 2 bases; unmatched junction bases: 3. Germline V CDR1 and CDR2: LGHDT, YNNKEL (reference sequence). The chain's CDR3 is CASSQGQGTNYGYTF. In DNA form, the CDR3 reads TGTGCCAGCAGCCAAGGACAGGGGACCAACTATGGCTACACCTTC.

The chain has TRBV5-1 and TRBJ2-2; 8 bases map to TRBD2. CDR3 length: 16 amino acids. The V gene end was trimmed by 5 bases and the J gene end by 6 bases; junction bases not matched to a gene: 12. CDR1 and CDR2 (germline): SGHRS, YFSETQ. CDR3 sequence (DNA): TGCGCCAGCAGGCCAACCGGGACTAGTCAATCCGGGGAGCTGTTTTTT. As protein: CASRPTGTSQSGELFF. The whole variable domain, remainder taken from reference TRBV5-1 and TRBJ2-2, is KAGVTQTPRYLIKTRGQQVTLSCSPISGHRSVSWYQQTPGQGLQFLFEYFSETQRNKGNFPGRFSGRQFSNSRSEMNVSTLELGDSALYLCASRPTGTSQSGELFFGEGSRLTVL.

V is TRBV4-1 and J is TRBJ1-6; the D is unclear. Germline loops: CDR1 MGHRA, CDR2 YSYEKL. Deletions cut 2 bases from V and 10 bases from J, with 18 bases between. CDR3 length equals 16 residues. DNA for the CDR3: TGCGCCAGCAGCCAAACCCATCTATCTAGTTTCTCACCCCTCCACTTT. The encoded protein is CASSQTHLSSFSPLHF.

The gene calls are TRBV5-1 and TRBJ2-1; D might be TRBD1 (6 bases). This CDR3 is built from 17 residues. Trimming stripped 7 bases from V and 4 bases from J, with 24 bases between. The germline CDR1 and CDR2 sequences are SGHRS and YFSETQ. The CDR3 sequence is CASSLFPGEGEYNEQFF. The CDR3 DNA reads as TGCGCCAGCTCGTTATTTCCAGGGGAAGGGGAATACAATGAGCAGTTCTTC. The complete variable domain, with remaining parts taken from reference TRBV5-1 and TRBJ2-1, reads KAGVTQTPRYLIKTRGQQVTLSCSPISGHRSVSWYQQTPGQGLQFLFEYFSETQRNKGNFPGRFSGRQFSNSRSEMNVSTLELGDSALYLCASSLFPGEGEYNEQFFGPGTRLTVL.

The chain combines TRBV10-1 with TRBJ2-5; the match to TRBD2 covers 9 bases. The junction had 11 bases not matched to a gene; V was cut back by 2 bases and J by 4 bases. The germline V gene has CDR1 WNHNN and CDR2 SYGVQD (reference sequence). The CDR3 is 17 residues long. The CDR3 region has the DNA TGCGCCAGCAGTGAGCGGGATCGCGGGGGGGCCGGAGAGACCCAGTACTTC. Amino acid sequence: CASSERDRGGAGETQYF.

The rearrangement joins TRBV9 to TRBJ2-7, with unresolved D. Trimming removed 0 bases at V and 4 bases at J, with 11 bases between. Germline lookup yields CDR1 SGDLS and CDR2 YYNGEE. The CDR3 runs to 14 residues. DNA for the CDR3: TGTGCCAGCAGCGTAGGAGCCAGAGGTTACGAGCAGTACTTC. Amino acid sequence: CASSVGARGYEQYF.

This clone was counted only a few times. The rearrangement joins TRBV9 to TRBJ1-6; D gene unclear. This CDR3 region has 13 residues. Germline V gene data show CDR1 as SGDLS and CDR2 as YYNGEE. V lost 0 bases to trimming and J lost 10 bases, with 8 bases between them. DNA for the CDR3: TGTGCCAGCAGCGTAGCACAGTCCTCACCCCTCCACTTT. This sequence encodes CASSVAQSSPLHF. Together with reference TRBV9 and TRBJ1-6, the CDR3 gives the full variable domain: DSGVTQTPKHLITATGQRVTLRCSPRSGDLSVYWYQQSLDQGLQFLIQYYNGEERAKGNILERFSAQQFPDLHSELNLSSLELGDSALYFCASSVAQSSPLHFGNGTRLTVT.

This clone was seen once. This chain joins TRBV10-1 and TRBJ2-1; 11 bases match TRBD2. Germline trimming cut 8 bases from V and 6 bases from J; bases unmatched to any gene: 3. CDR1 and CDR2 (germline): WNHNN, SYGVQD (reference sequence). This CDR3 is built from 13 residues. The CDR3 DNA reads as TGCGCCAGCGATAGCGGGGGGGCCAATGAGCAGTTCTTC. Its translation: CASDSGGANEQFF.

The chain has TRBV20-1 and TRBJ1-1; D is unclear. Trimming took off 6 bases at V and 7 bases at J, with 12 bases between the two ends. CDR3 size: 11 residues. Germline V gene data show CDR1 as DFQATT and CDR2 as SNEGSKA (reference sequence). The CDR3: CSAKTSLEAFF. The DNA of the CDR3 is TGCAGTGCCAAGACTTCCCTTGAAGCTTTCTTT.

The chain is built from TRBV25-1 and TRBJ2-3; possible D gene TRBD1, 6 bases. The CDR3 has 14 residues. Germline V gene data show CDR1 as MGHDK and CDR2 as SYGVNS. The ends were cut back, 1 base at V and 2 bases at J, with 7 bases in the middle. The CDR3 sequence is CASSEWTDTDTQYF. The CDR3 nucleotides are TGTGCCAGCAGTGAATGGACAGACACAGATACGCAGTATTTT.

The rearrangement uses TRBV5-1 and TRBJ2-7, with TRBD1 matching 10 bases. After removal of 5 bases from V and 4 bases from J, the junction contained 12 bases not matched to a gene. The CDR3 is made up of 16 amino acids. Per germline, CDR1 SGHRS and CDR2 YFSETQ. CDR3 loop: CASSSTGGTSFYEQYF. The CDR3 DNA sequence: TGCGCCAGCAGTTCGACAGGGGGCACTTCCTTTTACGAGCAGTACTTC. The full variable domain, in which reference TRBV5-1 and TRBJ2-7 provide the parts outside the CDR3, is KAGVTQTPRYLIKTRGQQVTLSCSPISGHRSVSWYQQTPGQGLQFLFEYFSETQRNKGNFPGRFSGRQFSNSRSEMNVSTLELGDSALYLCASSSTGGTSFYEQYFGPGTRLTVT.

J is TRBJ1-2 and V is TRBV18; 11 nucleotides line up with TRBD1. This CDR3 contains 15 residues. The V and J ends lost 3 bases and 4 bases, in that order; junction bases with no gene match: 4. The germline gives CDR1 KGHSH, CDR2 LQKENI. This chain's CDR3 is CASSPGQGDGYGYTF. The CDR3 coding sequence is TGTGCCAGCTCACCGGGACAGGGGGATGGCTATGGCTACACCTTC.

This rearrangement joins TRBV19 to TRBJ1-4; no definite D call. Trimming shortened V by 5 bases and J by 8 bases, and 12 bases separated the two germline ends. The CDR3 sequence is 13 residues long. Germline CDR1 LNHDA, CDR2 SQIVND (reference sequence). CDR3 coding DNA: TGTGCCAGTAGTCCAAGAGACGGGGAAAAACTGTTTTTT. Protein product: CASSPRDGEKLFF.

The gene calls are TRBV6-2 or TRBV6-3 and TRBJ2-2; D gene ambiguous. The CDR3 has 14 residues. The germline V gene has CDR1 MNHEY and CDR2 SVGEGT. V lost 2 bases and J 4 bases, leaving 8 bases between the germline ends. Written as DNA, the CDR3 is TGTGCCAGCAGTTACGTTGCAGTCACCGGGGAGCTGTTTTTT. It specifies CASSYVAVTGELFF.

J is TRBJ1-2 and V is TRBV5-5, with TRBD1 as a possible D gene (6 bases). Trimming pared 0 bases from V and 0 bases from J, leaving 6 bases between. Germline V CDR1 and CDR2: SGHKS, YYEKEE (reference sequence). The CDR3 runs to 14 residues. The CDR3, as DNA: TGTGCCAGCAGCTTGGCAGGGGCTAACTATGGCTACACCTTC. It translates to CASSLAGANYGYTF.

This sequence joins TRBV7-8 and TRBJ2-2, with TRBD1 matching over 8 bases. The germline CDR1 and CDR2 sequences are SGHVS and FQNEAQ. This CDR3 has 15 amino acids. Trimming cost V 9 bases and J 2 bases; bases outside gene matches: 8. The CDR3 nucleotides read TGTGCCAGTACCAGACAGGGGATTAACACCGGGGAGCTGTTTTTT. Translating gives CASTRQGINTGELFF.

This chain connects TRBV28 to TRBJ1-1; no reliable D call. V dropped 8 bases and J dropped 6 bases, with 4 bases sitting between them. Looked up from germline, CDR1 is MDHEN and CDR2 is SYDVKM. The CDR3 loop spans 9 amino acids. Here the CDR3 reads CASGPEAFF. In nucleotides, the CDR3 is TGTGCCAGCGGGCCTGAAGCTTTCTTT.

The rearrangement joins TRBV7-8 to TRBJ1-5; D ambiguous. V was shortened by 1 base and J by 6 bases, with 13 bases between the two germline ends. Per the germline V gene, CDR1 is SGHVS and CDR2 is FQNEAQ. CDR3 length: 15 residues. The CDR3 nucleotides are TGTGCCAGCAGCTTAGGTTGGGCCGTGGGTCAGCCCCAGCATTTT. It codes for CASSLGWAVGQPQHF.

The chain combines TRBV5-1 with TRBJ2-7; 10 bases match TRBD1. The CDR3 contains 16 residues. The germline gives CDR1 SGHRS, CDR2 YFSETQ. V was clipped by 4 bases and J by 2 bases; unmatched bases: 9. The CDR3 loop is CASSPTDRGRTYEQYF. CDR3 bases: TGCGCCAGCAGCCCTACAGACAGGGGGCGAACCTACGAGCAGTACTTC.

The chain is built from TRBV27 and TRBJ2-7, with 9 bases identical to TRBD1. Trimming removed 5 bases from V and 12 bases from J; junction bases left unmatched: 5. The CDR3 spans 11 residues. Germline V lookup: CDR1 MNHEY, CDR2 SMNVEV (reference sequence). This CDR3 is CASSKGQGWYF. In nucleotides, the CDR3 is TGTGCCAGCAGTAAAGGACAGGGGTGGTACTTC.

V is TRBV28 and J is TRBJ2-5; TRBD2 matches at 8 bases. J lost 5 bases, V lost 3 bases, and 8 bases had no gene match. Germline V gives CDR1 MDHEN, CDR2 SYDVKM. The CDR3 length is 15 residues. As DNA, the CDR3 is TGTGCCAGCAGTTTCCCTACGGGGGGGCGGGAGACCCAGTACTTC. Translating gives CASSFPTGGRETQYF.